The 23 T cell receptor beta chains below all came from one sample that was sequenced in a study of T cells after yellow fever vaccination. Using its own MiXCR run on the 5' RACE reads, TCRdb lists one record per CDR3 protein. The sample lists approximately 550,000 distinct CDR3 sequences, over 15% occurring once. This material consisted of PBMCs, taken 15 days after the yellow fever booster vaccination. The receptors stem from a man aged 30 to 39 who received the YFV17D yellow fever vaccine.

The chain recombines TRBV5-4 with TRBJ2-3; D unresolved. Germline V gives CDR1 SGHNT, CDR2 YYREEE (reference sequence). The CDR3 length is 14 residues. V lost 6 bases, J lost 4 bases, and 15 bases lay in between. This chain's CDR3 is CASTPGGKADTQYF. In DNA, the CDR3 is TGTGCCAGCACCCCCGGTGGGAAGGCAGATACGCAGTATTTT.

In DNA, the CDR3 is TGTGCCAGCTTGATACGAGAGCAGTACTTC. Translation gives CASLIREQYF. The chain is built from TRBV7-6 and TRBJ2-7; D call uncertain. CDR1 and CDR2 from the germline V gene are SGHVS and FNYEAQ. CDR3 size: 10 residues. Trimming cost V 8 bases and J 7 bases, with 9 bases left between them.

In this sample, this clonotype turned up a few times. The V gene is TRBV4-3, the J gene TRBJ1-1, with D tentatively TRBD1 (5 bases). The V gene's germline CDR1 is LGHNA and CDR2 YSLEER. Between the trimmed V and J ends, which lost 1 base and 5 bases, there was a span of 11 bases. The CDR3 has 14 amino acids. This CDR3 reads CASSQVPGGTEAFF. CDR3 DNA: TGCGCCAGCAGCCAAGTCCCGGGGGGTACTGAAGCTTTCTTT.

This clonotype was found a few times. V usage is TRBV21-1 and J usage is TRBJ2-1. TRBV21-1 is tagged as a pseudogene. This CDR3 has 14 residues. CDR3 in DNA: TGTGCCAGCAGCAAAGTGGCCTCGGACCATGAGCAGTTCTTC. As protein: CASSKVASDHEQFF.

This chain connects TRBV12-5 to TRBJ2-7; 10 nucleotides line up with TRBD1. V was clipped by 3 bases and J by 5 bases; unmatched bases: 4. Germline CDR1 and CDR2: LGHNT and FRNRAP. This CDR3 comprises 14 residues. CDR3 amino acids: CASGFGTGADEQYF. The CDR3, as DNA: TGTGCTAGTGGTTTCGGGACAGGGGCGGACGAGCAGTACTTC. Combining the CDR3 with reference TRBV12-5 and TRBJ2-7 gives the whole variable domain DARVTQTPRHKVTEMGQEVTMRCQPILGHNTVFWYRQTMMQGLELLAYFRNRAPLDDSGMPKDRFSAEMPDATLATLKIQPSEPRDSAVYFCASGFGTGADEQYFGPGTRLTVT.

The chain combines TRBV5-1 with TRBJ2-7, with D unresolved. The CDR3 length is 14 residues. Between the trimmed V and J ends, which lost 0 bases and 3 bases, there was a span of 10 bases. Per the germline V gene, CDR1 is SGHRS and CDR2 is YFSETQ. CDR3 in amino acids: CASSLGRPLYEQYF. CDR3 in DNA: TGCGCCAGCAGCTTGGGACGTCCTCTCTACGAGCAGTACTTC.

This clonotype has a handful of counts. The rearrangement links TRBV10-3 to TRBJ2-3; D remains ambiguous. This CDR3 spans 13 amino acids. Trimming removed 7 bases at V and 2 bases at J, with 10 bases between. Germline CDR1 is ENHRY and CDR2 is SYGVKD. In nucleotides, the CDR3 is TGTGCCATCACGAAGGAGATCACAGATACGCAGTATTTT. It is translated as CAITKEITDTQYF.

This clonotype has only a few counts. The chain employs TRBV19 and TRBJ1-2, with D perhaps matching TRBD1 (6 bases). The CDR3 is 14 residues long. Per germline, CDR1 LNHDA and CDR2 SQIVND (reference sequence). Trimming removed 0 bases from V and 4 bases from J, with 9 bases in between. The CDR3, as DNA: TGTGCCAGTAGTATAGACAGGGGATTCTATGGCTACACCTTC. This encodes CASSIDRGFYGYTF.

Only a few counts were recorded for this clonotype. The chain combines TRBV20-1 with TRBJ1-2, with D tentatively TRBD1 (5 bases). The V end lost 4 bases, the J end lost 5 bases, and 8 bases lay between the germline ends. Germline V CDR1 and CDR2: DFQATT, SNEGSKA (reference sequence). This CDR3 region has 11 residues. This CDR3 is CSATREYGYTF. The CDR3 bases are TGCAGTGCTACCAGGGAGTATGGCTACACCTTC.

This clonotype has more than one count but fewer than ten. The CDR3 DNA sequence: TGTGCCACCAGCAGTCGCGGTTCATCCTACGAGCAGTACTTC. It is translated as CATSSRGSSYEQYF. This chain joins TRBV15 and TRBJ2-7; D unclear. V lost 3 bases to trimming and J lost 1 base, with 10 bases between them. Per the germline V gene, CDR1 is LNHNV and CDR2 is YYDKDF (reference sequence). This CDR3 is built from 14 residues.

Many counts were recorded for this clonotype. The chain links TRBV12-3 or TRBV12-4 to TRBJ2-3; no clear D gene. V gave up 3 bases and J gave up 0 bases, with 10 bases separating them. CDR3 size: 15 residues. Written as DNA, the CDR3 is TGTGCCAGCAGTTTTTCGACAACCAGCACAGATACGCAGTATTTT. As protein: CASSFSTTSTDTQYF.

The chain is built from TRBV7-6 and TRBJ2-2; 11 nucleotides match TRBD2. The CDR3 loop spans 18 amino acids. The germline V gene encodes CDR1 SGHVS and CDR2 FNYEAQ. J lost 0 bases, V lost 3 bases, and 6 bases had no gene match. In DNA form, the CDR3 reads TGTGCCAGCAGCTTCGAACTAGCGGGAGTCGCGAACACCGGGGAGCTGTTTTTT. This gives the protein CASSFELAGVANTGELFF.

The chain is built from TRBV12-1 and TRBJ2-3; TRBD1 is the table's D call and was not checked against the DNA. TRBV12-1 is annotated as a pseudogene. CDR3 length: 19 residues. CDR3 sequence reads: CASSLCLIGAEPSGSTQYF. The CDR3 DNA is TGTGCCAGCAGCTTGTGCCTGATTGGTGCCGAACCCTCAGGGAGTACGCAGTATTTT.

The rearrangement uses TRBV27 and TRBJ2-7, with 9 bases aligning to TRBD2. The V segment lost 4 bases and the J segment 4 bases; nucleotides outside the gene matches: 11. This CDR3 contains 16 residues. Germline CDR1 and CDR2: MNHEY and SMNVEV (reference sequence). This CDR3 reads CASSSLAGGPGYEQYF. The CDR3 DNA is TGTGCCAGCAGTTCCCTGGCGGGAGGGCCGGGGTACGAGCAGTACTTC.

This clonotype has a handful of counts. The J gene is TRBJ2-1, the V gene TRBV7-2; TRBD2 matches 9 bases. The CDR3 covers 16 residues. Germline loops: CDR1 SGHTA, CDR2 FQGNSA. V was pared by 0 bases and J by 5 bases, with 5 bases of the junction left unmatched. The CDR3 DNA reads TGTGCCAGCAGCTTAGCTTGGCTAGCGGGAAACAATGAGCAGTTCTTC. Translation: CASSLAWLAGNNEQFF.

The gene calls are TRBV24-1 and TRBJ2-2; D tentatively fits TRBD1 or TRBD2 (5 bases each). V was pared by 2 bases and J by 0 bases, with 9 bases between. The CDR3 runs to 16 residues. Per the germline V gene, CDR1 is KGHDR and CDR2 is SFDVKD. CDR3 sequence: CATSDSGTANTGELFF. In nucleotides, the CDR3 is TGTGCCACCAGTGATTCAGGGACGGCGAACACCGGGGAGCTGTTTTTT.

This clonotype was observed once. The chain joins TRBV29-1 to TRBJ2-1; 9 nucleotides match TRBD2. The V gene's germline CDR1 is SQVTM and CDR2 ANQGSEA. V lost 4 bases and J lost 9; bases outside the gene matches: 10. The CDR3 runs 14 residues. The CDR3 DNA follows: TGCAGCGTTGTGGCTAGCGGGATAGTTAGTGAGCAGTTCTTC. It translates to CSVVASGIVSEQFF.

This clonotype was counted only a few times. The gene calls are TRBV20-1 and TRBJ2-7, with TRBD1 matching 7 bases. Germline trimming cut 3 bases from V and 7 bases from J; bases unmatched to any gene: 12. The CDR3 is 14 residues long. Looked up from germline, CDR1 is DFQATT and CDR2 is SNEGSKA (reference sequence). The CDR3 DNA reads TGCAGTGCTAGGGCCGGACAGGAACCTTGGGAGCAGTACTTC. This translates into CSARAGQEPWEQYF.

This clonotype was seen only a few times. The chain has TRBV5-6 and TRBJ1-2; tentative D call: TRBD1 (5 bases). The CDR3 is made up of 17 amino acids. Germline-derived CDR1 and CDR2 are SGHDT and YYEEEE. Trimming removed 2 bases at V and 0 bases at J, with 17 bases between. CDR3 in DNA: TGTGCCAGCAGCTTTTTCAGATCGCAGGGAGCTAACTATGGCTACACCTTC. It yields the protein CASSFFRSQGANYGYTF.

The J gene is TRBJ2-1, the V gene TRBV21-1; the table's D call, TRBD2, was not checked against the DNA. TRBV21-1 is given as a pseudogene. This CDR3 is built from 14 residues. The CDR3 DNA sequence: TGTGCCAGCATCCTAGCGGGAGGGTTTAATGAGCAGTTCTTC. As protein: CASILAGGFNEQFF.

The chain combines TRBV20-1 with TRBJ2-3; no firm D call. Deletions cut 5 bases from V and 0 bases from J, with 18 bases between. The germline CDR1 and CDR2 sequences are DFQATT and SNEGSKA (reference sequence). The CDR3 extends over 16 amino acids. The CDR3 reads CSAQTMPPPSTDTQYF. CDR3 bases: TGCAGTGCTCAAACAATGCCTCCCCCTAGCACAGATACGCAGTATTTT.

The chain carries TRBV7-2 and TRBJ2-1, with 11 bases matching TRBD2. V lost 7 bases and J lost 8; bases outside the gene matches: 10. Germline V gene data show CDR1 as SGHTA and CDR2 as FQGNSA. CDR3 length equals 15 residues. The CDR3 DNA follows: TGTGCCAGCAAAGAGTTTAGCGGGAGGGGCTATGAGCAGTTCTTC. Residues: CASKEFSGRGYEQFF. Filled out from reference TRBV7-2 and TRBJ2-1, the complete variable domain reads GAGVSQSPSNKVTEKGKDVELRCDPISGHTALYWYRQSLGQGLEFLIYFQGNSAPDKSGLPSDRFSAERTGGSVSTLTIQRTQQEDSAVYLCASKEFSGRGYEQFFGPGTRLTVL.

This clonotype was counted at least ten times. The chain has TRBV6-6 and TRBJ2-1; D is ambiguous. The V end lost 6 bases, the J end lost 7 bases, and 13 bases lay between the germline ends. CDR1 is MNHNY and CDR2 is SVGAGI in the germline V gene (reference sequence). This CDR3 is built from 13 residues. Here the CDR3 DNA reads TGTGCCAGCAGAGAAAGTAGGTCTAATGAGCAGTTCTTC. It specifies CASRESRSNEQFF.